Reported below is one T cell receptor (beta chain). As handled by the study authors: Amplifying reference gene primers gave estimates of nucleated cell counts. TCRdb's table, derived via immunoSEQ multiplex PCR, lists solely in-frame clones and lacks some. V and J calls and clone size follow that table, whereas D and trimming were derived from the DNA. The sample yields 100,000 or so clones, roughly 92% seen once. The source of the sample is a study of blood T cell repertoires in COVID-19. The wider study: Spain, Italy and the United States supplied samples that represented acute and convalescent COVID-19. The analysed material was cDNA or gDNA that came from T cells, B-cell-depleted T cells, or PBMCs.

The receptor's source is a man aged 65 to 85 with acute or convalescent COVID-19. The sequenced sample was peripheral blood.

CDR3 sequence (DNA): TGTGCCAGCAGCGTTAGCCGGGATTCCTACAATGAGCAGTTCTTC. It yields the protein CASSVSRDSYNEQFF. The chain couples TRBV27 to TRBJ2-1; possibly TRBD2 for D (5 bases). The CDR3 is 15 residues long. Per the germline V gene, CDR1 is MNHEY and CDR2 is SMNVEV (reference sequence). V was cut by 6 bases and J by 1 base, with 13 bases left in between.